Following are 5 T cell receptor beta chains from one sample sequenced in a study of control samples from healthy donors and cancer patients. Only in-frame clones appear in the TCRdb table, and some are missing; sequencing was by immunoSEQ multiplex PCR. The sample has 80,000 or so clones, less than 95% seen once; the top ten hold 6.2%. The sample was blood. All receptors come from a woman in her forties in good health.

There are a few counts of this clone. The chain links TRBV12-5 to TRBJ1-5; TRBD1 matches at 7 bases. Trimming cost V 6 bases and J 4 bases; bases outside gene matches: 6. This CDR3 is built from 14 residues. The germline V gene has CDR1 LGHNT and CDR2 FRNRAP. Here the CDR3 DNA reads TGTGCTAGTGGGCTAGGGACAGCTAATCAGCCCCAGCATTTT. Translation: CASGLGTANQPQHF.

There are a few counts of this clone. The chain combines TRBV19 with TRBJ1-5; D gene unclear. Looked up from germline, CDR1 is LNHDA and CDR2 is SQIVND (reference sequence). The germline V and J ends were trimmed by 7 bases and 7 bases, with 14 bases remaining between them. The CDR3 totals 13 residues. This CDR3 is CASTPVAGQPQHF. The DNA of the CDR3 is TGTGCCAGTACCCCTGTTGCAGGACAGCCCCAGCATTTT.

This chain joins TRBV7-9 and TRBJ2-5; TRBD2 is a possible D gene (6 bases). The CDR3 has 14 amino acids. The germline V gene encodes CDR1 SEHNR and CDR2 FQNEAQ (reference sequence). Trimming shortened V by 1 base and J by 2 bases, and 8 bases separated the two germline ends. The CDR3 region is CASSLVSGQETQYF. The CDR3 region has the DNA TGTGCCAGCAGCTTAGTCAGCGGGCAAGAGACCCAGTACTTC.

The chain joins TRBV25-1 to TRBJ1-1; 10 bases align to TRBD1. The CDR3 has 16 residues. With 7 bases clipped from V and 5 bases from J, the junction kept 13 bases outside the gene matches. CDR1 is MGHDK and CDR2 is SYGVNS in the germline V gene. This CDR3 is CASTERVGQGRTEAFF. The CDR3 bases are TGTGCCAGCACCGAACGGGTGGGACAGGGGAGGACTGAAGCTTTCTTT.

This clone has only a few counts. The chain joins TRBV5-6 to TRBJ2-7; D possibly matches TRBD1 or TRBD2 (5 bases each). CDR1 and CDR2 (germline): SGHDT, YYEEEE. The CDR3 runs to 13 residues. Trimming removed 3 bases from V and 2 bases from J, with 9 bases in between. The CDR3 coding sequence is TGTGCCAGCAGCTGGGACGGAACCTACGAGCAGTACTTC. Protein: CASSWDGTYEQYF.